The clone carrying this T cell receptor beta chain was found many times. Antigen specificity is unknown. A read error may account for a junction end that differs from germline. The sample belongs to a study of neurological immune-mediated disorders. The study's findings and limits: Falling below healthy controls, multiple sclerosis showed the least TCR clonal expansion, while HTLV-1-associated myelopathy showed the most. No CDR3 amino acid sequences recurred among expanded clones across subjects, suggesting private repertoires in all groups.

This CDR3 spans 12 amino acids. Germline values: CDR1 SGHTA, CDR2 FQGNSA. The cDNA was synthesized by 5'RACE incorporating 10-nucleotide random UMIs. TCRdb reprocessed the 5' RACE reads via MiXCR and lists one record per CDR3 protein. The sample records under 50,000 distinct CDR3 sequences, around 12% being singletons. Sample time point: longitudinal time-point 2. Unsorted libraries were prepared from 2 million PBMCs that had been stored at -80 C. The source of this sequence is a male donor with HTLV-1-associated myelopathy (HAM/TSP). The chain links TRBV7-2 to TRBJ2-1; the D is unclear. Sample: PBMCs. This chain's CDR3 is CASSLTTNKQFF. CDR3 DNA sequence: TGTGCCAGCAGCCTTACGACCAATAAGCAGTTCTTC.